This entry concerns a single T cell receptor (beta chain). Its antigen is unidentified. This entry belongs to a study of T-cell memory formation after mild COVID-19. About the study: The two donors had largely donor-specific TCR clusters.

Study-wide points: Contracting clones from day 15 to 85 showed balanced CD4/CD8; later expanders favored CD4+.

TCRdb independently ran MiXCR on the 5' RACE reads; one entry per CDR3 protein. Of 550,000 to 650,000 distinct CDR3 sequences in the sample, roughly 17% were seen once. The V end lost 6 bases, the J end lost 0 bases, and 20 bases lay between the germline ends. In germline, CDR1 is KGHSH, CDR2 LQKENI. This CDR3 contains 17 residues. Input material: PBMCs or a T cell subset sorted from them (not recorded which). The chain uses TRBV18 and TRBJ1-1, with TRBD1 as a possible D gene (5 bases). The source of this sequence is an adult woman who had mild COVID-19 (a few samples of this study predate the infection). Cell type and time point are not known. The CDR3 sequence is CASSPRIEGPVNTEAFF. The DNA of the CDR3 is TGTGCCAGCTCTCCGAGGATAGAGGGACCGGTGAACACTGAAGCTTTCTTT.